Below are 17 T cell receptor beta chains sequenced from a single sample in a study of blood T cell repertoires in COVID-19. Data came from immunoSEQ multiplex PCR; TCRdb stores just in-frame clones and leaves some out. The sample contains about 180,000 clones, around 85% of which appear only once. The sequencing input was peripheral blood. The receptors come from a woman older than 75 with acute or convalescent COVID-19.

The CDR3 protein is CASSPQAGVSNEQFF. In nucleotides, the CDR3 is TGTGCCAGCTCACCACAAGCGGGAGTCAGCAATGAGCAGTTCTTC. The rearrangement links TRBV18 to TRBJ2-1; 8 nucleotides line up with TRBD2. CDR1 is KGHSH, CDR2 LQKENI, per germline. The junction had 5 bases not matched to a gene; V was cut back by 1 base and J by 6 bases. This CDR3 comprises 15 residues.

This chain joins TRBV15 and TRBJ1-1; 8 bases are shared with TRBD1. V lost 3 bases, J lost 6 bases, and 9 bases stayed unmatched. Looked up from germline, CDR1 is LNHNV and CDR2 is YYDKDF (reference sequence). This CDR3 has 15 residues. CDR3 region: CATSSVRQGFAEAFF. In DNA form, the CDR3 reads TGTGCCACCAGCAGTGTTAGACAGGGGTTCGCTGAAGCTTTCTTT.

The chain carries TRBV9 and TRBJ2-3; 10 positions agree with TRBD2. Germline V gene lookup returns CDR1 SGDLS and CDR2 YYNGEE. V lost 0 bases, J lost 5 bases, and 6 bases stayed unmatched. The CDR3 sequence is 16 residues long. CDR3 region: CASSVGSGGAGDTQYF. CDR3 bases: TGTGCCAGCAGCGTAGGAAGCGGGGGGGCCGGAGATACGCAGTATTTT.

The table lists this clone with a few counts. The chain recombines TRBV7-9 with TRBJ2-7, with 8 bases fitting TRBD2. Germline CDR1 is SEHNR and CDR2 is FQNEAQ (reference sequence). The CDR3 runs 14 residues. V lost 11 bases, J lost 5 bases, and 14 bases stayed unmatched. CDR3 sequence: CAWGERGLGDEQYF. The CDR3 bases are TGTGCCTGGGGAGAGCGGGGGCTCGGGGACGAGCAGTACTTC.

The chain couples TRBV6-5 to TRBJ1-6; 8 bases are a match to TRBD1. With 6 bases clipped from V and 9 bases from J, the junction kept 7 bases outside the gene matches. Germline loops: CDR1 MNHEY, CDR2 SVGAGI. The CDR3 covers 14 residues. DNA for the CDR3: TGTGCCAGCAGCTTAGACAGGGGACGTTCACCCCTCCACTTT. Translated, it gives CASSLDRGRSPLHF.

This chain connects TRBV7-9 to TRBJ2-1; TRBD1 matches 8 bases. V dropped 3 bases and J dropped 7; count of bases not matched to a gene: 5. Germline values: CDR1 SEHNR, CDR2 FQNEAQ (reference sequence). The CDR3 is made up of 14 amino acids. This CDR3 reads CASSLPGQGNEQFF. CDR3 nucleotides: TGTGCCAGCAGCTTGCCCGGACAGGGTAATGAGCAGTTCTTC.

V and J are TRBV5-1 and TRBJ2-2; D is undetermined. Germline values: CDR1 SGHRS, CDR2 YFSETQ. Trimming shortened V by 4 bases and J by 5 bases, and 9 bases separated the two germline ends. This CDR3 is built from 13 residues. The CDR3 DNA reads TGCGCCAGCAGCCCTCAGGAAACCGGGGAGCTGTTTTTT. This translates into CASSPQETGELFF.

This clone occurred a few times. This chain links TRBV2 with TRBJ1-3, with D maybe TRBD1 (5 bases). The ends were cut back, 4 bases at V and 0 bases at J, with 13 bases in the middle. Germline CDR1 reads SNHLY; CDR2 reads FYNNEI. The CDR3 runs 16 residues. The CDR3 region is CASSGVRGFSGNTIYF. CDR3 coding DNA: TGTGCCAGCAGTGGGGTAAGGGGCTTCTCTGGAAACACCATATATTTT.

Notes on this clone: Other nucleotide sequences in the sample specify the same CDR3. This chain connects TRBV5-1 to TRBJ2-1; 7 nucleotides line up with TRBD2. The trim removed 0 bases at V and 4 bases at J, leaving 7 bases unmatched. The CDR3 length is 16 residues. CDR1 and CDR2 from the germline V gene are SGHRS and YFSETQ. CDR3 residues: CASSLEPSGTYNEQFF. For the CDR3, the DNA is TGCGCCAGCAGCTTGGAGCCTAGCGGAACTTACAATGAGCAGTTCTTC.

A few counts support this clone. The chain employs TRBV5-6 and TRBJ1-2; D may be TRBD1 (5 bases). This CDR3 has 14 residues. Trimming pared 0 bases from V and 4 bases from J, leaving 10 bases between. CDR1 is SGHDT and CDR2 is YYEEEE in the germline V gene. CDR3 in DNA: TGTGCCAGCAGCTTGGACAGGAGACCCTATGGCTACACCTTC. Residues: CASSLDRRPYGYTF.

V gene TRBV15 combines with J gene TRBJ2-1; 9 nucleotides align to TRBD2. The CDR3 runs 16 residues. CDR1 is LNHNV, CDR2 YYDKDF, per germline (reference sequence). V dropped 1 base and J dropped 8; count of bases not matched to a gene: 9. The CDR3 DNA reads TGTGCCACCAGCAGAGGACGTGCGGGAGGGCCGTATGAGCAGTTCTTC. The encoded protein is CATSRGRAGGPYEQFF. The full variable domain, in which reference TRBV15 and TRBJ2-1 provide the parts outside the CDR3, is DAMVIQNPRYQVTQFGKPVTLSCSQTLNHNVMYWYQQKSSQAPKLLFHYYDKDFNNEADTPDNFQSRRPNTSFCFLDIRSPGLGDTAMYLCATSRGRAGGPYEQFFGPGTRLTVL.

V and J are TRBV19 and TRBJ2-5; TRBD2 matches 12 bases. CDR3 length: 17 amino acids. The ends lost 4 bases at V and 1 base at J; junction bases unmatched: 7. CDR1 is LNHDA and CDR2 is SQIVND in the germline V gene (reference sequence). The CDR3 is CASSRARLAGAQETQYF. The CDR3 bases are TGTGCCAGTAGTAGGGCCCGACTAGCGGGGGCCCAAGAGACCCAGTACTTC.

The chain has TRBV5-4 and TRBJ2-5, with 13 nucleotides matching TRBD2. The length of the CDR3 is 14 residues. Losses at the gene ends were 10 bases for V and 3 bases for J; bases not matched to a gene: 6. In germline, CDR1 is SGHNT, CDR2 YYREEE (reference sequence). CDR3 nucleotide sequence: TGTGCCGTACTAGCGGGGGGGAAAGAAGAGACCCAGTACTTC. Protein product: CAVLAGGKEETQYF. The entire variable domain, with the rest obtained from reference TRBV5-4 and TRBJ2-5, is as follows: ETGVTQSPTHLIKTRGQQVTLRCSSQSGHNTVSWYQQALGQGPQFIFQYYREEENGRGNFPPRFSGLQFPNYSSELNVNALELDDSALYLCAVLAGGKEETQYFGPGTRLLVL.

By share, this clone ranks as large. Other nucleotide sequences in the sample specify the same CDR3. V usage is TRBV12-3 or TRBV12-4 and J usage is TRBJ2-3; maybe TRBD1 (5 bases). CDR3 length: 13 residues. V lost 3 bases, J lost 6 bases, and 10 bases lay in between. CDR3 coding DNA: TGTGCCAGCAGTTTCAAAGGGGCGGATACGCAGTATTTT. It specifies CASSFKGADTQYF.

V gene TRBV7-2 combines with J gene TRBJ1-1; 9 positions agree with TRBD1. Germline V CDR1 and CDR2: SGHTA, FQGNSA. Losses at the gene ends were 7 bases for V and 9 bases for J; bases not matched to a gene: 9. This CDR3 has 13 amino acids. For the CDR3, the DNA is TGTGCCAGCACCCAAGGACAGGGGCAGAAAGCTTTCTTT. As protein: CASTQGQGQKAFF. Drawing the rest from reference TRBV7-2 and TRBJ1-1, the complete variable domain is GAGVSQSPSNKVTEKGKDVELRCDPISGHTALYWYRQSLGQGLEFLIYFQGNSAPDKSGLPSDRFSAERTGGSVSTLTIQRTQQEDSAVYLCASTQGQGQKAFFGQGTRLTVV.

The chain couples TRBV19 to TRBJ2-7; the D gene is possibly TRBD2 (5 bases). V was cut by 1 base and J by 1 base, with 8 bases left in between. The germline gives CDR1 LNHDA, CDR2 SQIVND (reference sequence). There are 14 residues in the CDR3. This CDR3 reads CASSIGGFSYEQYF. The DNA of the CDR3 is TGTGCCAGTAGTATAGGAGGGTTTTCCTACGAGCAGTACTTC.

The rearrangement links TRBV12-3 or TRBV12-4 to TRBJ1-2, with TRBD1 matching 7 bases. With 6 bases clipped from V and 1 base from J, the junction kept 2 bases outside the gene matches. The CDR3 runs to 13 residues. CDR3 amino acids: CASSRQGNYGYTF. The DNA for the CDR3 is TGTGCCAGCAGCAGACAGGGTAACTATGGCTACACCTTC.